The T cell receptor beta chain under discussion was sequenced for a study of regulatory dendritic cells for organ transplantation. Study-wide results and limits: Mature dendritic cells appeared to drive more memory CD8+ clonal expansion than regulatory ones. Memory T cells were less diverse than naive, with memory CD8+ most oligoclonal. Resting memory CD8+ T cells held the most alloreactive clonotypes.

Germline loops: CDR1 LGHNA, CDR2 YSLEER. The CDR3 sequence is 14 residues long. With 3 bases removed from V and 0 bases from J, the gap between germline ends came to 7 bases. CD4+ or CD8+ T cells were sorted as naive CD45RA+ or memory CD45RO+. To note about this clone: Its specificity is unknown.

Data came from immunoSEQ multiplex PCR; TCRdb stores just in-frame clones and leaves some out. The sample holds 22,000 or so clones, 74% seen once. The sequenced material came from memory CD4+ T cells from blood. The subset denotes: CD45RO+ memory T cells. The chain employs TRBV4-3 and TRBJ2-3, with D possibly being TRBD1 (5 bases). The sequence was collected from a human donor in good health. The CDR3 DNA follows: TGCGCCAGCAGCCACGGACAAAGCACAGATACGCAGTATTTT. It yields the protein CASSHGQSTDTQYF.